Shown below are 2 T cell receptor beta chains from a single sample sequenced in a study of blood T cells in healthy people across ages. Together with a sample-barcoded 5' primer, a J-beta primer mix was included in a second PCR lasting about 7 to 11 cycles. TCRdb called the 5' RACE reads again in MiXCR, with one record for every CDR3 protein. Of 1.5 million or so distinct CDR3 sequences listed, 40% to 50% are singletons. Sequenced input: blood. The source is a woman in her late teens or twenties in good health.

This clonotype was counted between two and nine times. The gene calls are TRBV5-1 and TRBJ2-6; D unresolved. V was shortened by 7 bases and J by 1 base, with 12 bases between the two germline ends. Per germline, CDR1 SGHRS and CDR2 YFSETQ. This CDR3 is built from 15 residues. The CDR3 loop reads CASGPIGSGANVLTF. DNA for the CDR3: TGCGCCAGCGGCCCAATCGGGTCTGGGGCCAACGTCCTGACTTTC.

J is TRBJ2-1 and V is TRBV11-3; D possibly uses TRBD1 or TRBD2 (5 bases each). Matching the DNA end better, TRBJ2-7 makes the J call doubtful. CDR1 is SGHNT and CDR2 is YENEEA in the germline V gene. The CDR3 sequence is 15 residues long. In nucleotides, the CDR3 is TGTGCCAGCAGTCGGGACGCCAGCTCCTACAATGAGCAGTACTTC. Amino acid sequence: CASSRDASSYNEQYF.